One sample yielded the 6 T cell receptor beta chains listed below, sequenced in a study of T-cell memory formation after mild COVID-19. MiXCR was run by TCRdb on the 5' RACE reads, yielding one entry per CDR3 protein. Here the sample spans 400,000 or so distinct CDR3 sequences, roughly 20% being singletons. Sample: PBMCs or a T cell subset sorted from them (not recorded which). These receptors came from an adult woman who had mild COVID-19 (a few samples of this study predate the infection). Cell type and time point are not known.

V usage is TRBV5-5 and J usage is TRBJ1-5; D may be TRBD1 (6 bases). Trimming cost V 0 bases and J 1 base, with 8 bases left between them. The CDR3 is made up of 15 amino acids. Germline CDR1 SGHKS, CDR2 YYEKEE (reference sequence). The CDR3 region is CASSLDGQSNQPQHF. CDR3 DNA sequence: TGTGCCAGCAGCTTGGACGGACAGAGCAATCAGCCCCAGCATTTT.

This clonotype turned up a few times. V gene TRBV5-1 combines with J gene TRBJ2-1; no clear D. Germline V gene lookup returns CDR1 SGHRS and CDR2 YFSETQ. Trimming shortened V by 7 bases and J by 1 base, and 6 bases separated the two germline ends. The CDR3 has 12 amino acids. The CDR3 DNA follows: TGCGCCAGCCCTTGGTCCTACAATGAGCAGTTCTTC. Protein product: CASPWSYNEQFF.

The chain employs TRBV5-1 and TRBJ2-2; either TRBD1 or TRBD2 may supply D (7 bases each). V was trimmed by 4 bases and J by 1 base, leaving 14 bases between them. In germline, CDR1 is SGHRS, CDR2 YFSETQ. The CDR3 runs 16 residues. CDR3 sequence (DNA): TGCGCCAGCAGCCCCAGGGGGACTAAGAACACCGGGGAGCTGTTTTTT. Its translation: CASSPRGTKNTGELFF.

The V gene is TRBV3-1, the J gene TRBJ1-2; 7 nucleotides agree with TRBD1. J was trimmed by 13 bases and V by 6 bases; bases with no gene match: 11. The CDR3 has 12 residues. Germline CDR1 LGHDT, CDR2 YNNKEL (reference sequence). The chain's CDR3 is CASRLTGFGITF. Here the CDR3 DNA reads TGTGCCAGCAGGTTGACAGGGTTTGGAATCACCTTC.

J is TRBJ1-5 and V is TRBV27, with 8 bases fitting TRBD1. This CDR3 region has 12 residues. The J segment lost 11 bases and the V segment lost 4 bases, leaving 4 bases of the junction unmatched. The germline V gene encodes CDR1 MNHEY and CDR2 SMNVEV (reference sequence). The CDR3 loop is CASSSNRGTQHF. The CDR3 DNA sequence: TGTGCCAGCAGTTCGAACAGGGGGACCCAGCATTTT.

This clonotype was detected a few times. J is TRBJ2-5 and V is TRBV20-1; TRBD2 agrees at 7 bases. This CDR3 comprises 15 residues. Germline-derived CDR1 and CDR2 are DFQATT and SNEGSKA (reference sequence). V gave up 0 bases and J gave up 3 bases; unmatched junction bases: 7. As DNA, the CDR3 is TGCAGTGCTAGAGAGTTGGGGGGAGGGAAAGAGACCCAGTACTTC. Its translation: CSARELGGGKETQYF.